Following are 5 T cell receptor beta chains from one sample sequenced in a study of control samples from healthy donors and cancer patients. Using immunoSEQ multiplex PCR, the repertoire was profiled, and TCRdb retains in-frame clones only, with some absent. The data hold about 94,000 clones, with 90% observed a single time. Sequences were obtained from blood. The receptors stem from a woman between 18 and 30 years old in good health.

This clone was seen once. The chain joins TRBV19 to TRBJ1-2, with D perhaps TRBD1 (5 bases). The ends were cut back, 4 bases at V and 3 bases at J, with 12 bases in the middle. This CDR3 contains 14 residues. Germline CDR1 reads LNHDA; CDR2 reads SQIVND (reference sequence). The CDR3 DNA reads TGTGCCAGTAGTACCCGGGACCTATACTATGGCTACACCTTC. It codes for CASSTRDLYYGYTF.

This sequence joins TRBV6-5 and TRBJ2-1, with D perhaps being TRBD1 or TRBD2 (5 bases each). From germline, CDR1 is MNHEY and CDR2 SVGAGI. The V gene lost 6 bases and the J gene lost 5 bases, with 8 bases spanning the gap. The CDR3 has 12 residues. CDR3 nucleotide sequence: TGTGCCAGCAGCGGGGCTGACAATGAGCAGTTCTTC. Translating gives CASSGADNEQFF.

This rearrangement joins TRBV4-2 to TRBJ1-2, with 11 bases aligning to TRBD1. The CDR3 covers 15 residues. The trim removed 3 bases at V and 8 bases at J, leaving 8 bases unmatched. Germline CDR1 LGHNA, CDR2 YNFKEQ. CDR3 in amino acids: CASSQDRGLSVGYTF. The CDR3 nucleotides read TGTGCCAGCAGCCAGGACAGGGGGCTCTCCGTAGGCTACACCTTC.

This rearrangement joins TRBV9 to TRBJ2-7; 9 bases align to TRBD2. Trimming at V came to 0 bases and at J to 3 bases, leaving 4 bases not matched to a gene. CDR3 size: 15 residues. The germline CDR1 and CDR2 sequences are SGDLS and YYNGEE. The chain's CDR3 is CASSVGGLAGYEQYF. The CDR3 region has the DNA TGTGCCAGCAGCGTAGGGGGACTAGCTGGCTACGAGCAGTACTTC.

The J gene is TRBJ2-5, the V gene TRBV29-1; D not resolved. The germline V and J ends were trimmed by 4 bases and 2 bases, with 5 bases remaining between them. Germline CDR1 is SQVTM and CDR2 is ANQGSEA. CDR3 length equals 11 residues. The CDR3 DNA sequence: TGCAGCGTTGTCCCTCAAGAGACCCAGTACTTC. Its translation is CSVVPQETQYF.